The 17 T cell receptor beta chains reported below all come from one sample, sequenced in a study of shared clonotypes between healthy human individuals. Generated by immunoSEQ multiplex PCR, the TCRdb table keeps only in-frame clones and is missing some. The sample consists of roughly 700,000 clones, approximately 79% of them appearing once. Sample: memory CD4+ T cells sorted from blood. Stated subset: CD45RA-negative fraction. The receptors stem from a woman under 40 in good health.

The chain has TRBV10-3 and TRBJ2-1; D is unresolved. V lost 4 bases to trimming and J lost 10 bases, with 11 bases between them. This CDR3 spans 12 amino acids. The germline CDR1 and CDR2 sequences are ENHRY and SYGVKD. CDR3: CAISGGPVEQFF. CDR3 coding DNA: TGTGCCATCAGTGGAGGCCCGGTAGAGCAGTTCTTC.

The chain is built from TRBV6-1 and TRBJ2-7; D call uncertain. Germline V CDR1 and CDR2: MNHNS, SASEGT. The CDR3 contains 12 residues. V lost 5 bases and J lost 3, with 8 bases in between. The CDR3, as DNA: TGTGCCAGCAGTAGGTCGTTCTACGAGCAGTACTTC. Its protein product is CASSRSFYEQYF.

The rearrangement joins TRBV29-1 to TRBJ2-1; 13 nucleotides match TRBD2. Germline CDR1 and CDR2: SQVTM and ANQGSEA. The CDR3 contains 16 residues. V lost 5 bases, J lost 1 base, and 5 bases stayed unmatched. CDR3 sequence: CSVRLLAGGSYNEQFF. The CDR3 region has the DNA TGCAGCGTTCGGCTACTAGCGGGAGGGTCCTACAATGAGCAGTTCTTC.

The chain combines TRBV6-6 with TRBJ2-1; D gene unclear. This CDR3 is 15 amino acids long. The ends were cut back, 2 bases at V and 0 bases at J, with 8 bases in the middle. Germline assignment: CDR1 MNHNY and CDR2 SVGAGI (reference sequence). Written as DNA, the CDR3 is TGTGCCAGCAGTTACGATAGGAGCTCCTACAATGAGCAGTTCTTC. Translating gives CASSYDRSSYNEQFF.

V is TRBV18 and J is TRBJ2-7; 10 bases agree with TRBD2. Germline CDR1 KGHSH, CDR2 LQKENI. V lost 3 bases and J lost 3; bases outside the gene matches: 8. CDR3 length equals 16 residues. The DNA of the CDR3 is TGTGCCAGCTCACCCGACGGACTAGCGGTATTCTACGAGCAGTACTTC. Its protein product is CASSPDGLAVFYEQYF. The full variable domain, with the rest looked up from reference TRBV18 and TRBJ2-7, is NAGVMQNPRHLVRRRGQEARLRCSPMKGHSHVYWYRQLPEEGLKFMVYLQKENIIDESGMPKERFSAEFPKEGPSILRIQQVVRGDSAAYFCASSPDGLAVFYEQYFGPGTRLTVT.

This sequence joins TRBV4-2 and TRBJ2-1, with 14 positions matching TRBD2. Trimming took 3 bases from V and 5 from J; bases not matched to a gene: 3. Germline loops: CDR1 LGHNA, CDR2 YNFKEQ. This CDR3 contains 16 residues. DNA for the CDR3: TGTGCCAGCAGCCAGGGACTAGCGGGAGAGAACAATGAGCAGTTCTTC. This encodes CASSQGLAGENNEQFF.

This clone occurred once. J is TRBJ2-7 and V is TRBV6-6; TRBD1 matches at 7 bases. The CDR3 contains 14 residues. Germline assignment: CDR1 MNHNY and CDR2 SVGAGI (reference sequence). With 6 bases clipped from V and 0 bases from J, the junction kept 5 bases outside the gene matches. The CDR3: CASSRPGGSYEQYF. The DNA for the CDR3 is TGTGCCAGCAGCCGTCCAGGGGGCTCCTACGAGCAGTACTTC.

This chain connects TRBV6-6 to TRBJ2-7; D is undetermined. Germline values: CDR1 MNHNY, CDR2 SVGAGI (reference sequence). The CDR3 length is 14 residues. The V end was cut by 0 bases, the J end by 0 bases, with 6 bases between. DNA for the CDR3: TGTGCCAGCAGTTACTCCAGTAGCTCCTACGAGCAGTACTTC. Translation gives CASSYSSSSYEQYF.

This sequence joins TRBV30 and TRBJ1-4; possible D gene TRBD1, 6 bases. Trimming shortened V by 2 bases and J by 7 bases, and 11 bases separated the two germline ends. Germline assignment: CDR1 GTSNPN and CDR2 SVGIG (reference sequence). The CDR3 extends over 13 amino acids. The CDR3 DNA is TGTGCCTGGAGTTGGGGGGCCAGTGAAAAACTGTTTTTT. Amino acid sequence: CAWSWGASEKLFF.

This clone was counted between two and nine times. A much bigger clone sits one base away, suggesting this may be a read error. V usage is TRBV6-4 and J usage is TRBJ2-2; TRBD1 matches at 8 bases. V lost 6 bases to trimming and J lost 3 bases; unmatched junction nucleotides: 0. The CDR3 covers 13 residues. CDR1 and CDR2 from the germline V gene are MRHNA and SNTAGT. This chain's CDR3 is CASRDRDTGELFF. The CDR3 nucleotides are TGTGCCAGCAGGGACAGGGACACCGGGGAGCTGTTTTTT.

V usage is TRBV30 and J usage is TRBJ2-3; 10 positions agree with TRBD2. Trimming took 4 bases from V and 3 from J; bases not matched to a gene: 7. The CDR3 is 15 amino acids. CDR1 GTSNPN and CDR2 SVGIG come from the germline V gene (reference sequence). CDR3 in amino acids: CAWTSSGRATDTQYF. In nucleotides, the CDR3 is TGTGCCTGGACGTCGAGCGGGAGGGCGACAGATACGCAGTATTTT.

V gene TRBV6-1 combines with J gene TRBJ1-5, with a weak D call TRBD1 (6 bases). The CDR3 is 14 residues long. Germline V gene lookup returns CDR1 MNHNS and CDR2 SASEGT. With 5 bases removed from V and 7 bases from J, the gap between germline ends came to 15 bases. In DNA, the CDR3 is TGTGCCAGCAGTTATGCGGGGGGCGGACAGCCCCAGCATTTT. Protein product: CASSYAGGGQPQHF.

The CDR3 DNA follows: TGTGCCAGCAGCCCCTTAGCGGGAGACTCCTACAATGAGCAGTTCTTC. Residues: CASSPLAGDSYNEQFF. V gene TRBV14 combines with J gene TRBJ2-1, with 9 nucleotides matching TRBD2. CDR1 is SGHDN and CDR2 is FVKESK in the germline V gene. This CDR3 region has 16 residues. V gave up 4 bases and J gave up 0 bases; unmatched junction bases: 4.

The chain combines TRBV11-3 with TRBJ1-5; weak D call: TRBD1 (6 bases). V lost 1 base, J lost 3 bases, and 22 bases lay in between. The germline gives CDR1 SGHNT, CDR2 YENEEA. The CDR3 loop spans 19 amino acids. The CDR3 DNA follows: TGTGCCAGCAGCTTAGGTGCCCCCAAACAGGGTAACTCCAATCAGCCCCAGCATTTT. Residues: CASSLGAPKQGNSNQPQHF. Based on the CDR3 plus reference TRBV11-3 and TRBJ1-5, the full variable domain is EAGVVQSPRYKIIEKKQPVAFWCNPISGHNTLYWYLQNLGQGPELLIRYENEEAVDDSQLPKDRFSAERLKGVDSTLKIQPAELGDSAVYLCASSLGAPKQGNSNQPQHFGDGTRLSIL.

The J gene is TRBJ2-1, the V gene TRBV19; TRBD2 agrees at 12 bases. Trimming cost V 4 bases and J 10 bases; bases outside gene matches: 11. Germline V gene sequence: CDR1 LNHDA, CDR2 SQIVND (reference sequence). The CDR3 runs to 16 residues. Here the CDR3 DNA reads TGTGCCAGTAGTAGTCTAGCGGGAGGGCCCGAATCAGAGCAGTTCTTC. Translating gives CASSSLAGGPESEQFF.

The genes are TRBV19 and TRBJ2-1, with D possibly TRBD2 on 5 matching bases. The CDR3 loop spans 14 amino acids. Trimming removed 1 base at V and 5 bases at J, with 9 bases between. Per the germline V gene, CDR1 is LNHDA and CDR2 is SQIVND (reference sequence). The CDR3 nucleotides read TGTGCCAGTAGTATAGCGGGGTCCCACAATGAGCAGTTCTTC. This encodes CASSIAGSHNEQFF.

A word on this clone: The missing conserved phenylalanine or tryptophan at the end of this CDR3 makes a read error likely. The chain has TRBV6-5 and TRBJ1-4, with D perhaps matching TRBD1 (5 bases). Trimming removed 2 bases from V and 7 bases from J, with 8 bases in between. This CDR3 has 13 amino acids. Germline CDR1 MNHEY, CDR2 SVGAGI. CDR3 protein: CASSYGGREKLFL. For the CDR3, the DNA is TGTGCCAGCAGTTACGGGGGTCGTGAAAAACTGTTTCTT.